This T cell receptor beta chain was recovered during a study of T cell repertoires in cytomegalovirus infection. Across the whole study: Well-studied HLA-B-restricted epitopes and recently identified HLA-C-restricted epitopes of CMV were both used in the study. TCR beta signatures that were public indicated CMV infection and matching HLA type. Study results and limitations: CMV-specific TCR beta clonotypes restricted by HLA-C dominated the ex vivo response. Pooled public TCR beta family frequency picked out CMV carriers with the relevant HLA.

Germline V gene data show CDR1 as MNHEY and CDR2 as SVGEGT. Trimming left V 3 bases short and J 3 bases short, with 11 bases between. The CDR3 runs to 14 residues. Each CDR3 protein gets one entry after TCRdb re-called the reads with MiXCR. In the table there are roughly 800,000 distinct CDR3 sequences, about 28% of which are singletons. Regarding this clonotype: What it binds is not known.

The clonotype originates from a human donor in good health (CMV status not recorded). Some clones in this sample may be carry-over from other donors' samples. This chain connects TRBV6-2 or TRBV6-3 to TRBJ1-2; possibly TRBD1 for D (6 bases). Sequences were derived from cultured CD8+ T cells from PBMCs, sampled from culture after CMV antigen stimulation. Here the CDR3 reads CASSYGGSDYGYTF. In DNA, the CDR3 is TGTGCCAGCAGTTATGGGGGCTCGGACTATGGCTACACCTTC.